One sample yielded the 19 T cell receptor beta chains listed below, sequenced in a study of Ad26.COV2.S vaccination and SARS-CoV-2 variants (dated by TCRdb to about 2021). Libraries were made using the immunoSEQ multiplex PCR assay. TCRdb retrieved this table from immuneACCESS and kept in-frame rearrangements only. Not all clones are present; in checked studies, unresolved V genes account for under half, and no reason is known for the remainder. The sample table holds 450,000 to 550,000 clones, of which 89% were seen once. The ten most abundant clones make up more than 1.5% of the sample. In light of the paper, this sample's treatment or condition label describes: roughly 20 received Ad26.COV2.S at low or high dose, single or two shots; about five received placebo; per-sample allocation not given. For vaccine and placebo recipients, the sequenced repertoires came from samples collected on day 63 after the first injection.

Source: peripheral blood, taken in a trial of Ad26.COV2.S vaccine versus placebo. The receptors here all came from a person aged 18-60 years who received the Ad26.COV2.S COVID-19 vaccine or a placebo.

The chain is built from TRBV14 and TRBJ1-1; possible D gene TRBD1, 5 bases. The germline CDR1 and CDR2 sequences are SGHDN and FVKESK. V was shortened by 0 bases and J by 11 bases, with 16 bases between the two germline ends. This CDR3 spans 14 amino acids. CDR3 nucleotide sequence: TGTGCCAGCAGCCAAGATTGGAATAGGGGAGAGGCTTTCTTT. It specifies CASSQDWNRGEAFF.

Notes on this clone: Different DNA sequences within this sample yield the same CDR3. The rearrangement uses TRBV7-9 and TRBJ1-1, with D uncertain. This CDR3 has 13 residues. CDR1 and CDR2 from the germline V gene are SEHNR and FQNEAQ (reference sequence). V lost 0 bases to trimming and J lost 1 base, with 3 bases between them. CDR3 bases: TGTGCCAGCAGCTTAGCGACGAACACTGAAGCTTTCTTT. Residues: CASSLATNTEAFF.

V and J are TRBV7-2 and TRBJ1-5, with a possible D match to TRBD1 (5 bases). Trimming left V 3 bases short and J 2 bases short, with 11 bases between. The CDR3 sequence is 15 residues long. Germline CDR1 SGHTA, CDR2 FQGNSA. CDR3 coding DNA: TGTGCCAGCAGCTTCAGGGAAGGTGGCAATCAGCCCCAGCATTTT. Translated, it gives CASSFREGGNQPQHF.

Of note for this clone: This same CDR3 is encoded by further DNA sequences in the sample. The V and J genes are TRBV18 and TRBJ2-3; no firm D call. This CDR3 region has 13 residues. Germline V gene data show CDR1 as KGHSH and CDR2 as LQKENI. V lost 0 bases and J lost 0, with 1 base in between. The CDR3 spells CASSPPSTDTQYF. The CDR3 region has the DNA TGTGCCAGCTCACCACCTAGCACAGATACGCAGTATTTT.

Here the CDR3 reads CASSIQRVLNTEAFF. The CDR3 DNA is TGTGCCAGTAGTATACAACGGGTATTGAACACTGAAGCTTTCTTT. The chain recombines TRBV19 with TRBJ1-1; D is unresolved. CDR3 length: 15 residues. Trimming removed 2 bases from V and 0 bases from J, with 10 bases in between. Germline loops: CDR1 LNHDA, CDR2 SQIVND (reference sequence).

The chain links TRBV24-1 to TRBJ1-5; 7 positions agree with TRBD1. Germline trimming cut 4 bases from V and 0 bases from J; bases unmatched to any gene: 14. The CDR3 has 19 amino acids. Germline V gene sequence: CDR1 KGHDR, CDR2 SFDVKD. This chain's CDR3 is CATSDGRDSTELSNQPQHF. CDR3 in DNA: TGTGCCACCAGTGACGGCCGGGACAGTACAGAACTTAGCAATCAGCCCCAGCATTTT.

This clone was observed once. J is TRBJ2-7 and V is TRBV7-9; 11 positions agree with TRBD2. V lost 1 base, J lost 9 bases, and 5 bases stayed unmatched. The germline V gene encodes CDR1 SEHNR and CDR2 FQNEAQ (reference sequence). The CDR3 totals 14 residues. DNA of the CDR3: TGTGCCAGCAGCTTAGAAACTAGCGGGAGTATGCAGTACTTC. Encoded protein: CASSLETSGSMQYF.

The gene calls are TRBV13 and TRBJ1-2; 8 positions agree with TRBD1. This CDR3 is 14 amino acids long. The V and J ends lost 5 bases and 8 bases, in that order; junction bases with no gene match: 10. The V gene's germline CDR1 is PRHDT and CDR2 FYEKMQ (reference sequence). The CDR3 loop is CASSLPEQGGGYTF. CDR3 DNA sequence: TGTGCCAGCAGCCTCCCCGAACAGGGGGGAGGCTACACCTTC.

The chain uses TRBV7-2 and TRBJ2-7; D call uncertain. V gave up 5 bases and J gave up 2 bases, with 10 bases separating them. Germline lookup yields CDR1 SGHTA and CDR2 FQGNSA. CDR3 length: 13 residues. This chain's CDR3 is CASSPTATYEQYF. CDR3 in DNA: TGTGCCAGCAGCCCGACTGCTACCTACGAGCAGTACTTC.

V gene TRBV14 combines with J gene TRBJ2-7, with D unresolved. CDR3 length: 13 residues. V lost 0 bases and J lost 5, with 8 bases in between. Germline CDR1 is SGHDN and CDR2 is FVKESK. CDR3 DNA sequence: TGTGCCAGCAGCCAAGACCTTGGGGACGAGCAGTACTTC. This gives the protein CASSQDLGDEQYF.

The V gene is TRBV11-2, the J gene TRBJ1-2, with 12 bases that match TRBD1. The CDR3 has 15 amino acids. V lost 6 bases, J lost 8 bases, and 10 bases stayed unmatched. CDR1 and CDR2 from the germline V gene are SGHAT and FQNNGV. Here the CDR3 reads CASRRFRDRGLGYTF. The CDR3 nucleotides are TGTGCCAGCAGAAGATTCCGGGACAGGGGGCTCGGCTACACCTTC.

This chain joins TRBV29-1 and TRBJ2-5; 7 bases are shared with TRBD2. Germline-derived CDR1 and CDR2 are SQVTM and ANQGSEA. This CDR3 has 18 residues. The V and J ends lost 3 bases and 0 bases, in that order; junction bases with no gene match: 16. CDR3 in amino acids: CSVDFVGGSFQYQETQYF. DNA for the CDR3: TGCAGCGTTGATTTTGTGGGAGGGTCCTTTCAATACCAAGAGACCCAGTACTTC. The full variable domain, with the rest looked up from reference TRBV29-1 and TRBJ2-5, is SAVISQKPSRDICQRGTSLTIQCQVDSQVTMMFWYRQQPGQSLTLIATANQGSEATYESGFVIDKFPISRPNLTFSTLTVSNMSPEDSSIYLCSVDFVGGSFQYQETQYFGPGTRLLVL.

The V and J genes are TRBV25-1 and TRBJ1-3; TRBD1 matches 7 bases. The junction had 8 bases not matched to a gene; V was cut back by 5 bases and J by 4 bases. This CDR3 is built from 15 residues. In germline, CDR1 is MGHDK, CDR2 SYGVNS. The CDR3 spells CASSPQTGLGNTIYF. The CDR3 coding sequence is TGTGCCAGCAGTCCTCAGACAGGGTTGGGAAACACCATATATTTT.

The rearrangement joins TRBV9 to TRBJ2-2, with unresolved D. With 0 bases removed from V and 6 bases from J, the gap between germline ends came to 9 bases. The germline V gene encodes CDR1 SGDLS and CDR2 YYNGEE. The CDR3 has 14 amino acids. CDR3 DNA: TGTGCCAGCAGCGTAGGTCGGAGACCCGGGGAGCTGTTTTTT. Amino acid sequence: CASSVGRRPGELFF.

This clone has just one count. This chain joins TRBV30 and TRBJ1-6; 9 bases are shared with TRBD1. Germline V gives CDR1 GTSNPN, CDR2 SVGIG (reference sequence). Trimming removed 1 base from V and 9 bases from J; junction bases left unmatched: 1. The CDR3 has 13 amino acids. The DNA for the CDR3 is TGTGCCTGGAGTGGGGACAGGGTTTCACCCCTCCACTTT. This codes for CAWSGDRVSPLHF.

This clone was counted between two and nine times. The rearrangement uses TRBV7-9 and TRBJ1-2, with no clear D. The V gene lost 1 base and the J gene lost 4 bases, with 10 bases spanning the gap. Germline V lookup: CDR1 SEHNR, CDR2 FQNEAQ (reference sequence). The CDR3 is 14 residues long. The CDR3 DNA is TGTGCCAGCAGCTTAGGAACGGGAACCTATGGCTACACCTTC. Translation: CASSLGTGTYGYTF. Complete variable domain (other parts from reference TRBV7-9 and TRBJ1-2): DTGVSQNPRHKITKRGQNVTFRCDPISEHNRLYWYRQTLGQGPEFLTYFQNEAQLEKSRLLSDRFSAERPKGSFSTLEIQRTEQGDSAMYLCASSLGTGTYGYTFGSGTRLTVV.

This chain uses TRBV6-1 with TRBJ1-1; perhaps TRBD1 as D (5 bases). CDR1 MNHNS and CDR2 SASEGT come from the germline V gene. The CDR3 runs to 15 residues. V was cut by 2 bases and J by 2 bases, with 12 bases left in between. CDR3 sequence (DNA): TGTGCCAGCAGTGAAAAGACAGCAGGAAACACTGAAGCTTTCTTT. It is translated as CASSEKTAGNTEAFF.

The rearrangement uses TRBV18 and TRBJ1-2, with TRBD1 matching over 10 bases. Unmatched junction bases numbered 8, after V lost 1 base and J lost 3 bases. The CDR3 totals 17 residues. The germline CDR1 and CDR2 sequences are KGHSH and LQKENI. For the CDR3, the DNA is TGTGCCAGCTCACCACTGCCGGGGACAGGGGTGGACTATGGCTACACCTTC. As protein: CASSPLPGTGVDYGYTF.

The chain carries TRBV15 and TRBJ2-7, with D uncertain. V was shortened by 0 bases and J by 0 bases, with 9 bases between the two germline ends. Per the germline V gene, CDR1 is LNHNV and CDR2 is YYDKDF (reference sequence). The length of the CDR3 is 15 residues. The CDR3 reads CATSREPQSSYEQYF. CDR3 DNA sequence: TGTGCCACCAGCAGAGAGCCTCAAAGCTCCTACGAGCAGTACTTC.